The text below deals with one TCR beta chain. The data stem from a study of blood T cell repertoires in COVID-19. Study as a whole: Acute-phase and convalescent COVID-19 samples originated in the United States, Italy and Spain.

Germline V gives CDR1 MNHEY, CDR2 SMNVEV (reference sequence). CDR3 size: 15 residues. V shed 6 bases, J shed 5 bases, and the junction held 8 bases outside the gene matches. Sequencing used immunoSEQ multiplex PCR; TCRdb keeps in-frame clones, though not all of them. The sample holds about 170,000 clones, around 80% seen once. Sequencing was performed on peripheral blood. This rearrangement joins TRBV27 to TRBJ2-1, with 9 bases fitting TRBD2. The TCR comes from a woman aged 70-85 years with COVID-19, enrolled during active disease. CDR3 coding DNA: TGTGCCAGCAGGTCAGGCGGGAGGGCCAACAATGAGCAGTTCTTC. Translation: CASRSGGRANNEQFF.